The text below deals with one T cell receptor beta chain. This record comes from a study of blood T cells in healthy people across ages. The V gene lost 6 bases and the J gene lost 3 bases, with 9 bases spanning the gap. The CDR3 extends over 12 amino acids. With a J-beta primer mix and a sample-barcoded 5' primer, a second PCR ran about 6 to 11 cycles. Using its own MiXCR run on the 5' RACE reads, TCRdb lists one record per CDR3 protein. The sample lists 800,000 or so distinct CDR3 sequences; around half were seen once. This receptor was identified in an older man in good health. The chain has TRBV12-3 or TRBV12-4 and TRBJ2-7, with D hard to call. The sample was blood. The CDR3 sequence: CASRALGYEQYF. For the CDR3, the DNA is TGTGCCAGCAGGGCGTTGGGCTACGAGCAGTACTTC.